This T cell receptor (beta chain) was sequenced during a study of CD8 T cells in ankylosing spondylitis. Whole-study results and caveats: Significant enrichment of disease-linked clones was reportedly seen in matched ankylosing spondylitis synovial fluid.

The CDR3 loop spans 15 amino acids. Germline lookup yields CDR1 SGHTA and CDR2 FQGNSA. V gave up 3 bases and J gave up 4 bases; unmatched junction bases: 8. A single record per CDR3 protein comes from TCRdb applying MiXCR to the 5' RACE reads. This repertoire shows hundreds of thousands of distinct CDR3 sequences, approximately 8% found once; its top ten account for approximately 4.8%. The sample holds a few counts of this clonotype. What it binds is unknown. The sequenced sample was blood, either unsorted or a sorted T cell fraction (not recorded which). The V call is TRBV7-2, the J call TRBJ2-5; TRBD2 aligns across 7 bases. The receptor was derived from a female donor with ankylosing spondylitis or in good health (not recorded which). Here the CDR3 reads CASSLSGRVRETQYF. The CDR3 DNA is TGTGCCAGCAGCTTGTCAGGGAGGGTCCGAGAGACCCAGTACTTC.